This entry lists 25 T cell receptor beta chains sequenced from one sample in a study of cytomegalovirus exposure and HLA in healthy donors. PCR primers comprised 60 Vbeta and 13 Jbeta primers. Clones were read by immunoSEQ multiplex PCR, and TCRdb kept only the in-frame ones, dropping some. The sample holds under 200,000 clones; 84% are singletons and the top ten take roughly 6.5%. The sequenced sample was PBMCs. The receptors shown here come from a man aged 50-60 years in good health and CMV-seropositive.

V gene TRBV9 combines with J gene TRBJ2-1; tentative D call: TRBD2 (5 bases). Germline CDR1 reads SGDLS; CDR2 reads YYNGEE. CDR3 length: 16 residues. The V and J ends lost 0 bases and 2 bases respectively, with 12 bases between them. Written as DNA, the CDR3 is TGTGCCAGCAGCGTAGATGAGGGTCCAACCTACAATGAGCAGTTCTTC. This encodes CASSVDEGPTYNEQFF.

V gene TRBV2 combines with J gene TRBJ2-7, with 10 bases matching TRBD2. Germline trimming cut 6 bases from V and 2 bases from J; bases unmatched to any gene: 7. Germline CDR1 SNHLY, CDR2 FYNNEI. This CDR3 comprises 15 residues. The CDR3 nucleotides read TGTGCCAGCAGCCCCATAGCGGGGGGTCCCTACGAGCAGTACTTC. Translated: CASSPIAGGPYEQYF.

V and J are TRBV27 and TRBJ1-6; no firm D call. V dropped 5 bases and J dropped 3 bases, with 14 bases sitting between them. The CDR3 covers 16 residues. Germline V gene data show CDR1 as MNHEY and CDR2 as SMNVEV (reference sequence). The CDR3 loop is CASSPLEGSYNSPLHF. CDR3 DNA: TGTGCCAGCAGTCCGCTAGAGGGTAGCTATAATTCACCCCTCCACTTT.

The J gene is TRBJ1-4, the V gene TRBV6-6; D is unclear. The germline CDR1 and CDR2 sequences are MNHNY and SVGAGI (reference sequence). The V gene lost 6 bases and the J gene lost 3 bases, with 17 bases spanning the gap. The CDR3 covers 16 residues. For the CDR3, the DNA is TGTGCCAGCAGACCTTACCGGGGAGCCCCTAATGAAAAACTGTTTTTT. Amino acid sequence: CASRPYRGAPNEKLFF.

The V and J genes are TRBV19 and TRBJ2-3; 9 positions agree with TRBD1. V was pared by 4 bases and J by 0 bases, with 2 bases of the junction left unmatched. Germline loops: CDR1 LNHDA, CDR2 SQIVND (reference sequence). The CDR3 is 15 amino acids. In DNA, the CDR3 is TGTGCCAGTAGTACAGACAGGGGGAGCACAGATACGCAGTATTTT. Residues: CASSTDRGSTDTQYF.

The J gene is TRBJ2-1, the V gene TRBV11-2; 7 bases fit TRBD1. Trimming took 5 bases from V and 8 from J; bases not matched to a gene: 6. This CDR3 has 13 amino acids. Germline loops: CDR1 SGHAT, CDR2 FQNNGV. DNA of the CDR3: TGTGCCAGCAGCCCGACAGGGCAGGATGAGCAGTTCTTC. Its protein product is CASSPTGQDEQFF.

The chain carries TRBV11-2 and TRBJ2-7; D is unresolved. Germline CDR1 is SGHAT and CDR2 is FQNNGV. The CDR3 consists of 13 residues. Deletions cut 1 base from V and 3 bases from J, with 7 bases between. The CDR3 spells CASSLGNNYEQYV. DNA for the CDR3: TGTGCCAGCAGCTTAGGGAATAACTACGAGCAGTACGTC.

Ten or more counts support this clone. The J gene is TRBJ1-2, the V gene TRBV5-6; D perhaps matches TRBD1 (6 bases). Between the trimmed V and J ends, which lost 2 bases and 3 bases, there was a span of 14 bases. The CDR3 is 15 residues long. CDR1 is SGHDT, CDR2 YYEEEE, per germline. The DNA for the CDR3 is TGTGCCAGCAGCTTAATTCAGGGGACCTACTATGGCTACACCTTC. Protein product: CASSLIQGTYYGYTF.

This clone was seen a few times. This chain connects TRBV23-1 to TRBJ2-7; TRBD1 aligns across 9 bases. TRBV23-1 is placed among ORFs of uncertain function. With V trimmed by 4 bases and J by 3 bases, 7 bases remained unmatched. CDR3 length: 15 amino acids. The CDR3 nucleotides are TGCGCCAGCAGTCCCGGACAGGGGATTTTCTACGAGCAGTACTTC. Translation: CASSPGQGIFYEQYF.

The chain carries TRBV13 and TRBJ2-7; 7 bases line up with TRBD2. Trimming cost V 5 bases and J 5 bases; bases outside gene matches: 9. The germline V gene has CDR1 PRHDT and CDR2 FYEKMQ (reference sequence). This CDR3 has 14 amino acids. CDR3 in DNA: TGTGCCAGCAGCCCCAAGGGAGGGAACAACGAGCAGTACTTC. This sequence encodes CASSPKGGNNEQYF. Full variable domain (remainder filled in from reference TRBV13 and TRBJ2-7): AAGVIQSPRHLIKEKRETATLKCYPIPRHDTVYWYQQGPGQDPQFLISFYEKMQSDKGSIPDRFSAQQFSDYHSELNMSSLELGDSALYFCASSPKGGNNEQYFGPGTRLTVT.

V is TRBV4-1 and J is TRBJ1-4; D gene uncertain. The germline V and J ends were trimmed by 3 bases and 8 bases, with 19 bases remaining between them. The CDR3 is made up of 16 amino acids. Per the germline V gene, CDR1 is MGHRA and CDR2 is YSYEKL. The CDR3 protein is CASSQPTRGREEKLFF. The CDR3 DNA reads TGCGCCAGCAGCCAGCCGACGCGGGGTCGCGAGGAAAAACTGTTTTTT.

V is TRBV5-1 and J is TRBJ2-3; D might be TRBD2 (6 bases). Germline V lookup: CDR1 SGHRS, CDR2 YFSETQ. The CDR3 is made up of 17 amino acids. V lost 4 bases and J lost 2, with 20 bases in between. In DNA form, the CDR3 reads TGCGCCAGCAGCAGGGACTTCACCCAATGGGCCACAGATACGCAGTATTTT. Encoded protein: CASSRDFTQWATDTQYF.

This sequence joins TRBV11-3 and TRBJ2-2; 9 bases agree with TRBD1. V lost 5 bases to trimming and J lost 7 bases; unmatched junction nucleotides: 23. Germline CDR1 reads SGHNT; CDR2 reads YENEEA. This CDR3 is 20 amino acids long. CDR3 coding DNA: TGTGCCAGCAGCCCCTGGGACAGGGAAGCACTAGTGGGGCCGTTCGGGGAGCTGTTTTTT. This translates into CASSPWDREALVGPFGELFF.

The chain uses TRBV19 and TRBJ2-5; 7 positions agree with TRBD1. Per the germline V gene, CDR1 is LNHDA and CDR2 is SQIVND (reference sequence). The trim removed 6 bases at V and 5 bases at J, leaving 6 bases unmatched. The CDR3 is 13 residues long. CDR3 coding DNA: TGTGCCAGTAGCCCTTTCAGGGGGGAGACCCAGTACTTC. Translation: CASSPFRGETQYF.

This clone has more than one count but fewer than ten. The rearrangement joins TRBV5-1 to TRBJ2-7; D perhaps matches TRBD2 (5 bases). The germline V and J ends were trimmed by 4 bases and 0 bases, with 8 bases remaining between them. This CDR3 is built from 13 residues. Germline lookup yields CDR1 SGHRS and CDR2 YFSETQ. The CDR3: CASSIRDSYEQYF. The CDR3 DNA sequence: TGCGCCAGCAGCATCCGGGACTCCTACGAGCAGTACTTC.

The chain recombines TRBV9 with TRBJ2-1; TRBD2 matches 10 bases. Germline loops: CDR1 SGDLS, CDR2 YYNGEE. The length of the CDR3 is 15 residues. Trimming cost V 0 bases and J 7 bases; bases outside gene matches: 4. CDR3 nucleotide sequence: TGTGCCAGCAGCGTAGCGGCTAGCGGGAGTAATGAGCAGTTCTTC. Its protein is CASSVAASGSNEQFF.

Concerning this clone: The sample contains more than one DNA sequence encoding this CDR3. The chain is built from TRBV4-1 and TRBJ2-7, with D possibly being TRBD2 (5 bases). Germline V gene sequence: CDR1 MGHRA, CDR2 YSYEKL. This CDR3 region has 15 residues. Trimming stripped 0 bases from V and 1 base from J, with 10 bases between. CDR3 region: CASSQDRGLSYEQYV. DNA of the CDR3: TGCGCCAGCAGCCAAGACCGCGGGCTATCCTACGAGCAGTACGTC.

The rearrangement uses TRBV15 and TRBJ2-2; D remains unclear. CDR3 length: 15 residues. Per the germline V gene, CDR1 is LNHNV and CDR2 is YYDKDF (reference sequence). The V end lost 0 bases, the J end lost 0 bases, and 5 bases lay between the germline ends. CDR3 nucleotide sequence: TGTGCCACCAGCAGAGATTTAGCGAACACCGGGGAGCTGTTTTTT. This translates into CATSRDLANTGELFF.

The chain uses TRBV19 and TRBJ1-5; D is possibly TRBD1 (5 bases). This CDR3 contains 15 residues. Germline-derived CDR1 and CDR2 are LNHDA and SQIVND (reference sequence). The V end lost 7 bases, the J end lost 1 base, and 14 bases lay between the germline ends. The CDR3 coding sequence is TGTGCCAGTACCTCGATGGGGGGGAGCAATCAGCCCCAGCATTTT. This sequence encodes CASTSMGGSNQPQHF.

The CDR3 loop is CASSPRGLNTEAFF. CDR3 sequence (DNA): TGTGCCAGCTCCCCCAGAGGGTTGAACACTGAAGCTTTCTTT. The chain couples TRBV18 to TRBJ1-1; D is ambiguous. The V and J ends lost 6 bases and 0 bases respectively, with 11 bases between them. This CDR3 has 14 residues. CDR1 is KGHSH, CDR2 LQKENI, per germline. Full variable domain (remainder filled in from reference TRBV18 and TRBJ1-1): NAGVMQNPRHLVRRRGQEARLRCSPMKGHSHVYWYRQLPEEGLKFMVYLQKENIIDESGMPKERFSAEFPKEGPSILRIQQVVRGDSAAYFCASSPRGLNTEAFFGQGTRLTVV.

This chain joins TRBV13 and TRBJ2-3; tentative D call: TRBD2 (7 bases). Germline V gene lookup returns CDR1 PRHDT and CDR2 FYEKMQ (reference sequence). The V gene lost 5 bases and the J gene lost 1 base, with 10 bases spanning the gap. This CDR3 is built from 14 residues. CDR3 sequence reads: CASSGGAGTDTQYF. The CDR3 DNA is TGTGCCAGCAGCGGGGGGGCGGGCACAGATACGCAGTATTTT.

The rearrangement links TRBV11-2 to TRBJ2-2; 13 nucleotides align to TRBD2. CDR3 length equals 17 residues. Looked up from germline, CDR1 is SGHAT and CDR2 is FQNNGV. V gave up 0 bases and J gave up 5 bases; unmatched junction bases: 3. The CDR3 here is CASSLETSGRWTGELFF. CDR3 coding DNA: TGTGCCAGCAGCTTAGAGACTAGCGGGAGGTGGACCGGGGAGCTGTTTTTT.

CDR3 protein: CASSSQGQGHTF. The CDR3 coding sequence is TGTGCCAGTAGTTCCCAGGGACAGGGCCACACCTTC. The V call is TRBV19, the J call TRBJ1-2; 9 bases agree with TRBD1. The CDR3 runs 12 residues. The germline gives CDR1 LNHDA, CDR2 SQIVND (reference sequence). After removal of 5 bases from V and 12 bases from J, the junction contained 7 bases not matched to a gene.

This chain links TRBV5-1 with TRBJ1-6, with 9 bases lining up with TRBD1. The CDR3 is made up of 16 amino acids. Trimming took 4 bases from V and 7 from J; bases not matched to a gene: 9. From germline, CDR1 is SGHRS and CDR2 YFSETQ. CDR3 sequence: CASSQLPGQGNSPLHF. CDR3 nucleotide sequence: TGCGCCAGCAGCCAACTACCGGGACAGGGAAATTCACCCCTCCACTTT.

The CDR3 region is CASSASGTANYGYTF. In DNA form, the CDR3 reads TGTGCCAGCAGCGCCTCCGGGACAGCTAACTATGGCTACACCTTC. The chain has TRBV7-9 and TRBJ1-2; the match to TRBD1 covers 7 bases. The V gene end was trimmed by 5 bases and the J gene end by 0 bases; junction bases not matched to a gene: 6. This CDR3 contains 15 residues. Germline lookup yields CDR1 SEHNR and CDR2 FQNEAQ (reference sequence).